This TCR beta chain was observed in a study of blood T cell repertoires in COVID-19. Using immunoSEQ multiplex PCR, the repertoire was profiled, and TCRdb retains in-frame clones only, with some absent. Of about 360,000 clones in the sample, 81% are singletons; the top ten hold around 1.1%. The sequenced material came from peripheral blood. The TCR comes from a human donor with acute or convalescent COVID-19. The donor label of this sample is uncertain.

CDR3 bases: TGCGCCAGCAGCCCGGGACAGCTTAATGAAAAACTGTTTTTT. This encodes CASSPGQLNEKLFF. The chain couples TRBV5-1 to TRBJ1-4; the match to TRBD1 covers 7 bases. J was trimmed by 4 bases and V by 4 bases; bases with no gene match: 4. Germline V gives CDR1 SGHRS, CDR2 YFSETQ. The CDR3 is made up of 14 amino acids.